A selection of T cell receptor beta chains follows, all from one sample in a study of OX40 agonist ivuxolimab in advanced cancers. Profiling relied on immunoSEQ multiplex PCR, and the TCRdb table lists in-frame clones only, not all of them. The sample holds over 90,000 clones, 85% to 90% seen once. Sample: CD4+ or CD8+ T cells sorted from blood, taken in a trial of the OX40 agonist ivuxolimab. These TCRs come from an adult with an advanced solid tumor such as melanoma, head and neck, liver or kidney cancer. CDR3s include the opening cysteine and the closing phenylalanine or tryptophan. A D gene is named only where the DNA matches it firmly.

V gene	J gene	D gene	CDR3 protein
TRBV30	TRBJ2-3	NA	CAWTPGQTRADTQYF
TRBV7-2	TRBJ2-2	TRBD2	CASSTEGVAGVHGELFF
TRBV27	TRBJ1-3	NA	CASSLSAVAGGNTIYF
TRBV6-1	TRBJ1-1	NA	CASSEVIETEAFF
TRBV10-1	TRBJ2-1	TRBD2	CASSRLAGVEQFF
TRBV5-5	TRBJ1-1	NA	CASSPKVGNTEAFF
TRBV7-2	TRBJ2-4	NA	CASSLTVSGNIQYF
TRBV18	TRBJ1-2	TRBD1	CASSPLPPGQGGGGGYTF
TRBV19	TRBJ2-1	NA	CASSSTELLHNEQFF
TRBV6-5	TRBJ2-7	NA	CASSYDGGSGEQYF
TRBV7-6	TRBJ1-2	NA	CASSFAGGGYTF
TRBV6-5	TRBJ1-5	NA	CASRGPGAGQPQHF
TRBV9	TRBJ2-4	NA	CASSVDFKNIQYF
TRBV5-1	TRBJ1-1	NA	CASSLGTLNTEAFF
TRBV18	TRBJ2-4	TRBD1	CASSPGQGLNIQYF
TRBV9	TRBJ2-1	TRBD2	CASSLRLAGYNEQFF
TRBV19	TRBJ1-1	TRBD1	CASTIQGANTEAFF
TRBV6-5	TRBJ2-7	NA	CASSYDGRRYEQYF
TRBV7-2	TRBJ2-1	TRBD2	CASSSGLAASYNEQFF
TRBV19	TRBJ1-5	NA	CASSRGEGGNQPQHF
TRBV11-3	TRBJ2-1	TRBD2	CASSFTGGRMNEQFF
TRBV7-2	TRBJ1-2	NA	CASSDSNYGYTF
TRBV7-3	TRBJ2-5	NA	CASSLNPLAGQETQYF
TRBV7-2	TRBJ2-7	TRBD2	CATRAGNGYEQYF
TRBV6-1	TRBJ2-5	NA	CASSGRVVNGETQYF
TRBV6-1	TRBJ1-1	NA	CASSETLAFF
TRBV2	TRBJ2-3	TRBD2	CASSREGTDTQYF
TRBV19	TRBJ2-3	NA	CAIRGSTDTQYF
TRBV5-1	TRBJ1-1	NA	CASTYLTTGNTEAFF
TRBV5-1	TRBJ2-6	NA	CASSSTAISGANVLTF
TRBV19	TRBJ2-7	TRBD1	CASTPKGQSPYEQYF
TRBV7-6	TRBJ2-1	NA	CASSARSAAGYNEQFF
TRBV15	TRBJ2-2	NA	CATSRDRTAGELFF
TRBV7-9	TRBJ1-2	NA	CASSLTEGYTF
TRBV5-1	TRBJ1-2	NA	CASKRQEAVYGYTF
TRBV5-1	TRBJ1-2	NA	CASSSTPTTGSRGYTF
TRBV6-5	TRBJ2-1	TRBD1	CASSYLGGQGSDEQFF
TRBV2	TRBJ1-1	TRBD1	CASSEGRGYMNTEAFF
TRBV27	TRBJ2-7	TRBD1	CASSFLTPTGFYEQYF
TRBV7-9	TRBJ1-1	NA	CASSLSGTEAFF
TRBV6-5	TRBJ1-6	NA	CASSYTRTANSPLHF
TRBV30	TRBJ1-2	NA	CAWSFAGAYGYTF
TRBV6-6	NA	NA	CASSTDTEQYF
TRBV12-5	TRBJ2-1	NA	CASGLGPDNYNEQFF
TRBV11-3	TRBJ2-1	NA	CASSSEGGPYNEQFF
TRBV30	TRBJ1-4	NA	CASKGGINEKLFF
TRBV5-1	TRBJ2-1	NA	CASSWMGHNEQFF
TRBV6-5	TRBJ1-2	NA	CASSPRETNYGYTF
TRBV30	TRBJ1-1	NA	CAGTGRFGTEAFF
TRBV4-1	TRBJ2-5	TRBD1	CASSQADRGETQYF
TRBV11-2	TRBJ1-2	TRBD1	CASSLGGTGTGDGYTF
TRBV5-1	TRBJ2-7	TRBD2	CASRDPGLASYEQYF
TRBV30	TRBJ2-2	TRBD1	CAWRRTGTNTGELFF
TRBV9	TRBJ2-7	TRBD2	CASSVAGAYEQYF
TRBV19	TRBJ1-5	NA	CASSPLAGLNQPQHF